This record looks at one T cell receptor beta chain sequence and its context. This clonotype appeared a few times. Its antigen remains undetermined. Base qualities are not at hand, and no much larger clone is one base apart. This entry is derived from a study of T cell repertoires in cytomegalovirus infection (dated by TCRdb to the late 2010s). General notes on the study: Donor HLA type was relevant to the analysis, because carriage of CMV infection together with the matching HLA type was indicated by public TCR beta signatures. General findings and caveats noted by the study authors: In both this cohort and an independent cohort of 352 donors, the cumulative frequency of public TCR beta family members distinguished carriers of CMV infection plus the relevant HLA type. In the ex vivo response, HLA-C-restricted CMV-specific TCR beta clonotypes were dominant, and in two of eight donors the single most frequent clonotype came from this HLA-C-restricted group.

Trimming removed 8 bases from V and 0 bases from J, leaving 17 bases between the germline ends. The germline V gene (reference sequence) provides CDR1 DFQATT and CDR2 SNEGSKA. Inclusive of the bounding cysteine and phenylalanine, the CDR3 is 15 residues long. Of all the DNA, just the CDR3 is kept, 45 bases in frame from base 1. The run used an Illumina HiSeq 1500. TCRdb redid the processing of the public reads, applying fastp at Q25 and MiXCR, and retained in-frame beta chains. Entries are consolidated by CDR3 protein sequence, retaining the most common genes and DNA. The sample table holds approximately 250,000 distinct CDR3 sequences, of which 9.1% were seen once. Of the sample, roughly 16% is held by the ten largest clones.

This sequence originates from a human donor in good health (CMV status not recorded). Some clones in this sample may be carry-over from other donors' samples. Sequenced: PBMCs. Recombination connected TRBV20-1 to TRBJ2-4; the D gene is possibly TRBD1 or TRBD2, each agreeing over 5 bases. The nucleotide sequence is TGCAGTACCCCGGGGCGAGGACTAGCCAAAAACATTCAGTACTTC. This codes for CSTPGRGLAKNIQYF.